One sample yielded the 22 T cell receptor beta chains listed below, sequenced in a study of blood T cell repertoires in COVID-19. This table comes from immunoSEQ multiplex PCR, and its TCRdb copy is limited to in-frame clones, with some not included. The repertoire has approximately 50,000 clones, around 90% of them found once; the top ten carry around 30%. The sample consisted of peripheral blood. Source of these receptors: a woman at least 80 years old with acute or convalescent COVID-19.

For the CDR3, the DNA is TGTGCCAGCAGCTTCGGCACGGGACAGGGGGGCACTGAAGCTTTCTTT. Residues: CASSFGTGQGGTEAFF. The V gene is TRBV5-6, the J gene TRBJ1-1, with 11 bases fitting TRBD1. The junction had 7 bases not matched to a gene; V was cut back by 2 bases and J by 4 bases. Germline lookup yields CDR1 SGHDT and CDR2 YYEEEE. The CDR3 totals 16 residues.

This clone was observed a few times. The CDR3 region has the DNA TGTGCCAGCTCACCCGACAGGGTCTCCTACGAGCAGTACGTC. Protein product: CASSPDRVSYEQYV. J is TRBJ2-7 and V is TRBV18; 7 bases fit TRBD1. CDR1 and CDR2 (germline): KGHSH, LQKENI. Germline trimming cut 3 bases from V and 0 bases from J; bases unmatched to any gene: 2. The CDR3 length is 14 residues.

The rearrangement links TRBV18 to TRBJ1-2; no definite D call. Trimming removed 0 bases from V and 2 bases from J, with 4 bases in between. CDR3 size: 13 residues. Germline V gene data show CDR1 as KGHSH and CDR2 as LQKENI. CDR3 in amino acids: CASSPPLNYGYTF. In nucleotides, the CDR3 is TGTGCCAGCTCACCACCACTAAACTATGGCTACACCTTC.

This chain connects TRBV4-1 to TRBJ2-2, with unresolved D. This CDR3 has 12 residues. Trimming removed 1 base from V and 7 bases from J, with 4 bases in between. Germline CDR1 MGHRA, CDR2 YSYEKL. As DNA, the CDR3 is TGCGCCAGCAGCCAAGTACACGGGGAGCTGTTTTTT. It translates to CASSQVHGELFF.

In its sample, this clone was seen once. This chain uses TRBV14 with TRBJ1-4; D is perhaps TRBD1 (5 bases). The CDR3 length is 12 residues. Germline-derived CDR1 and CDR2 are SGHDN and FVKESK. V shed 1 base and J shed 13 bases, with 10 bases lying between them. This CDR3 is CASSQVGTSLFF. The CDR3 DNA follows: TGTGCCAGCAGCCAAGTGGGGACTTCACTGTTTTTT.

The chain recombines TRBV30 with TRBJ1-1; TRBD1 matches at 12 bases. Germline CDR1 is GTSNPN and CDR2 is SVGIG (reference sequence). The CDR3 consists of 16 residues. Trimming took 1 base from V and 3 from J; bases not matched to a gene: 6. CDR3 sequence: CAWSAWGQGADTEAFF. The CDR3 DNA follows: TGTGCCTGGAGTGCCTGGGGACAGGGGGCGGACACTGAAGCTTTCTTT.

The V call is TRBV6-2 or TRBV6-3, the J call TRBJ1-2; possible D gene TRBD1, 5 bases. Trimming shortened V by 5 bases and J by 4 bases, and 11 bases separated the two germline ends. Germline assignment: CDR1 MNHEY and CDR2 SVGEGT. The CDR3 consists of 13 residues. The CDR3 loop is CASSLNRFYGYTF. The CDR3 DNA sequence: TGTGCCAGCAGTCTAAACAGGTTCTATGGCTACACCTTC.

The chain is built from TRBV27 and TRBJ2-2; 13 bases match TRBD2. Germline V gene sequence: CDR1 MNHEY, CDR2 SMNVEV (reference sequence). CDR3 length: 16 amino acids. V was pared by 2 bases and J by 8 bases, with 5 bases of the junction left unmatched. CDR3 sequence (DNA): TGTGCCAGCAGTTTACGTTGGACTAGCGGGGGTGGGGAGCTGTTTTTT. Amino acids: CASSLRWTSGGGELFF.

This sequence joins TRBV9 and TRBJ2-2, with 10 bases fitting TRBD1. Unmatched junction bases numbered 5, after V lost 3 bases and J lost 0 bases. The CDR3 is 17 amino acids. In germline, CDR1 is SGDLS, CDR2 YYNGEE. CDR3: CASSARDRGANTGELFF. CDR3 in DNA: TGTGCCAGCAGCGCCCGGGACAGGGGAGCGAACACCGGGGAGCTGTTTTTT.

V and J are TRBV27 and TRBJ2-6; 12 bases line up with TRBD1. V was clipped by 7 bases and J by 1 base; unmatched bases: 8. The V gene's germline CDR1 is MNHEY and CDR2 SMNVEV (reference sequence). This CDR3 has 18 residues. CDR3 protein: CASKPGQGAFSGANVLTF. Here the CDR3 DNA reads TGTGCCAGCAAACCGGGACAGGGGGCCTTTTCTGGGGCCAACGTCCTGACTTTC. Drawing the rest from reference TRBV27 and TRBJ2-6, the complete variable domain is EAQVTQNPRYLITVTGKKLTVTCSQNMNHEYMSWYRQDPGLGLRQIYYSMNVEVTDKGDVPEGYKVSRKEKRNFPLILESPSPNQTSLYFCASKPGQGAFSGANVLTFGAGSRLTVL.

The rearrangement links TRBV23-1 to TRBJ2-5; 15 bases align to TRBD2. TRBV23-1 is recorded as an ORF, its role being uncertain. V gave up 6 bases and J gave up 4 bases; unmatched junction bases: 6. CDR3 length: 16 amino acids. The CDR3 here is CASRGLAGGQIETQYF. In DNA, the CDR3 is TGCGCCAGCAGGGGACTAGCGGGGGGTCAAATAGAGACCCAGTACTTC.

This sequence joins TRBV18 and TRBJ1-2; TRBD1 matches at 11 bases. V was clipped by 6 bases and J by 7 bases; unmatched bases: 10. The CDR3 has 15 amino acids. Germline V gene sequence: CDR1 KGHSH, CDR2 LQKENI. CDR3 nucleotide sequence: TGTGCCAGCTCGCCAATGGGGGACAGGGGGATTGGCTACACCTTC. It codes for CASSPMGDRGIGYTF. Complete variable domain (other parts from reference TRBV18 and TRBJ1-2): NAGVMQNPRHLVRRRGQEARLRCSPMKGHSHVYWYRQLPEEGLKFMVYLQKENIIDESGMPKERFSAEFPKEGPSILRIQQVVRGDSAAYFCASSPMGDRGIGYTFGSGTRLTVV.

The chain is built from TRBV28 and TRBJ2-3; 9 nucleotides line up with TRBD1. The CDR3 length is 16 residues. Germline values: CDR1 MDHEN, CDR2 SYDVKM. The V and J ends lost 5 bases and 3 bases, in that order; junction bases with no gene match: 9. The CDR3 coding sequence is TGTGCCAGCAGTCTACAGGGGGCAGTGGTTACAGATACGCAGTATTTT. This gives the protein CASSLQGAVVTDTQYF.

The chain links TRBV6-5 to TRBJ1-2; 10 nucleotides line up with TRBD1. Germline V lookup: CDR1 MNHEY, CDR2 SVGAGI. The CDR3 runs to 16 residues. V lost 4 bases and J lost 4; bases outside the gene matches: 9. The CDR3 spells CASSSGTGDVGYGYTF. The CDR3 nucleotides read TGTGCCAGCAGTTCCGGGACAGGGGACGTTGGCTATGGCTACACCTTC.

A word on this clone: One junction end does not reproduce the germline sequence, and a read error may be involved. V is TRBV19 and J is TRBJ2-1; 11 positions match TRBD2. Looked up from germline, CDR1 is LNHDA and CDR2 is SQIVND (reference sequence). This CDR3 contains 18 residues. The CDR3 spells CASSPQGGLAGGRNGQFF. For the CDR3, the DNA is TGTGCCAGTAGCCCACAGGGAGGGCTAGCGGGGGGTCGAAATGGGCAGTTCTTC. The variable domain in full, completed from reference TRBV19 and TRBJ2-1, reads DGGITQSPKYLFRKEGQNVTLSCEQNLNHDAMYWYRQDPGQGLRLIYYSQIVNDFQKGDIAEGYSVSREKKESFPLTVTSAQKNPTAFYLCASSPQGGLAGGRNGQFFGPGTRLTVL.

This rearrangement joins TRBV5-1 to TRBJ1-1; no clear D gene. CDR3 length: 14 amino acids. Looked up from germline, CDR1 is SGHRS and CDR2 is YFSETQ. Trimming took off 3 bases at V and 4 bases at J, with 13 bases between the two ends. CDR3 DNA: TGCGCCAGCAGCTGGATGGAGGGTGGCACTGAAGCTTTCTTT. This translates into CASSWMEGGTEAFF.

This clone is a singleton in its sample. V gene TRBV7-9 combines with J gene TRBJ2-5; 9 bases line up with TRBD1. This CDR3 has 15 amino acids. CDR1 is SEHNR, CDR2 FQNEAQ, per germline (reference sequence). With V trimmed by 5 bases and J by 1 base, 5 bases remained unmatched. This chain's CDR3 is CASSRPQGAQETQYF. The CDR3 coding sequence is TGTGCCAGCAGCCGTCCACAGGGGGCCCAAGAGACCCAGTACTTC.

J is TRBJ1-4 and V is TRBV5-4, with D uncertain. The CDR3 is 14 residues long. The germline V gene has CDR1 SGHNT and CDR2 YYREEE (reference sequence). V lost 3 bases to trimming and J lost 4 bases, with 10 bases between them. CDR3 region: CASSSRVHNEKLFF. The CDR3 coding sequence is TGTGCCAGCAGCTCGAGGGTCCATAATGAAAAACTGTTTTTT.

The V and J genes are TRBV29-1 and TRBJ2-7; the match to TRBD1 covers 11 bases. The CDR3 extends over 15 amino acids. The V gene end was trimmed by 6 bases and the J gene end by 1 base; junction bases not matched to a gene: 8. The germline CDR1 and CDR2 sequences are SQVTM and ANQGSEA. The CDR3 here is CSVLSGTGGSYEQYF. Written as DNA, the CDR3 is TGCAGCGTGCTCTCCGGGACAGGGGGGTCCTACGAGCAGTACTTC.

The genes are TRBV11-2 and TRBJ1-4; a possible D gene is TRBD1 (6 bases). Per germline, CDR1 SGHAT and CDR2 FQNNGV. Trimming removed 5 bases at V and 4 bases at J, with 11 bases between. The CDR3 is 14 residues long. The CDR3 protein is CASSPRQVNEKLFF. CDR3 nucleotides: TGTGCCAGCAGCCCCCGACAGGTTAATGAAAAACTGTTTTTT.

The table lists this clone with a count of one. This rearrangement joins TRBV3-1 (or the pseudogene TRBV3-2) to TRBJ2-3; no definite D call. CDR1 is LGHDT, CDR2 YNNKEL, per germline (reference sequence). CDR3 length: 15 residues. V dropped 0 bases and J dropped 0 bases, with 7 bases sitting between them. CDR3 nucleotide sequence: TGTGCCAGCAGCCAAGATGTGGCTAGCACAGATACGCAGTATTTT. Its translation is CASSQDVASTDTQYF.

The chain employs TRBV5-6 and TRBJ2-5; 9 nucleotides match TRBD1. Germline V gene sequence: CDR1 SGHDT, CDR2 YYEEEE. Trimming removed 4 bases from V and 5 bases from J; junction bases left unmatched: 6. The CDR3 has 14 residues. The CDR3 region has the DNA TGTGCCAGCAGCCGGACAGGGGATGGGGAGACCCAGTACTTC. Translation gives CASSRTGDGETQYF. The full variable domain, its missing parts supplied by reference TRBV5-6 and TRBJ2-5, is DAGVTQSPTHLIKTRGQQVTLRCSPKSGHDTVSWYQQALGQGPQFIFQYYEEEERQRGNFPDRFSGHQFPNYSSELNVNALLLGDSALYLCASSRTGDGETQYFGPGTRLLVL.